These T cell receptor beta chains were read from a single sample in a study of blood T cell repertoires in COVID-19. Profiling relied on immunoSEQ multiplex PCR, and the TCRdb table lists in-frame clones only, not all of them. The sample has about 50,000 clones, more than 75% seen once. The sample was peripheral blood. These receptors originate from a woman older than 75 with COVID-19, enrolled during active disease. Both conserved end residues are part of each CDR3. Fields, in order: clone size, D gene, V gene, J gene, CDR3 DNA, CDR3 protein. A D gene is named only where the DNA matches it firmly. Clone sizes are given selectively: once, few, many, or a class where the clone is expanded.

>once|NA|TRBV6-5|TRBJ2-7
TGTGCCAGCAAGATCTCCGGGACAAAGCACTACGAGCAGTACTTC
CASKISGTKHYEQYF
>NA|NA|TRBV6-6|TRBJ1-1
TGTGCCAGCAGTTACGGGGCAGGGACTGAAGCTTTCTTT
CASSYGAGTEAFF
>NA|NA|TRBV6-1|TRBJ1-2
TGTGCCAGCAGTGAGTGGACACGGAACTATGGCTACACCTTC
CASSEWTRNYGYTF
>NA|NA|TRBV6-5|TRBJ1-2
TGTGCCAGCAGTCCGTACGAAGCCATCTATGGCTACACCTTC
CASSPYEAIYGYTF
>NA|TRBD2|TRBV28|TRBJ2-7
TGTGCCAGCACCCCCCCGGGGGGTTTTTCCTACGAGCAGTACTTC
CASTPPGGFSYEQYF
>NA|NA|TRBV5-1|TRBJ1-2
TGCGCCAGCAGCTTGGGGGGCCGGACCGGCTACACCTTC
CASSLGGRTGYTF
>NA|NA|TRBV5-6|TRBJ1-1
TGTGCCAGCAGCTTGGGACTGATGAACACTGAAGCTTTCTTT
CASSLGLMNTEAFF
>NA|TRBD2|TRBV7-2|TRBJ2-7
TGTGCCAGCAGCTTAGGTCCCGGGAGGGTCTCCTACGAGCAGTACTTC
CASSLGPGRVSYEQYF
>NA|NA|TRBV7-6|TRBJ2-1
TGTGCCAGCAGCTTAAATAGCGGCTCCTACAATGAGCAGTTCTTC
CASSLNSGSYNEQFF
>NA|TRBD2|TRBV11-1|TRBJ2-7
TGTGCCAGCAGCCAAACTAGCGGGGGGCCCTACGAGCAGTACTTC
CASSQTSGGPYEQYF
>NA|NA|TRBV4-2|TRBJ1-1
TGTGCCAGCAGCCAACGAGACAGCTACACTGAAGCTTTCTTT
CASSQRDSYTEAFF
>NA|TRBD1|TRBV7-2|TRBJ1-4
TGTGCCAGCAGCACTCGTGGGACAGGGGTTAAGAATGAAAAACTGTTTTTT
CASSTRGTGVKNEKLFF
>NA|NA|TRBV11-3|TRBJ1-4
TGTGCCAGCGGCGACAGTTCCAGCAAGGTCGAAAAACTGTTTTTT
CASGDSSSKVEKLFF
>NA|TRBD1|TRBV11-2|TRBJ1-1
TGTGCCAGCAGCTTAGTGAACAGGGGGTTCACTGAAGCTTTCTTT
CASSLVNRGFTEAFF
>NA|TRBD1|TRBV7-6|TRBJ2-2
TGTGCCAGCAGCTCCCGCCATGGACAGGGGCCTAACACCGGGGAGCTGTTTTTT
CASSSRHGQGPNTGELFF